The next 15 T cell receptor beta chains were all read from a single sample in a study of graft-versus-host responses after intestinal transplantation. No antigen has been assigned to these receptors. Data came from immunoSEQ multiplex PCR; TCRdb stores just in-frame clones and leaves some out. The data show 50,000 to 75,000 clones, about 94% seen once. The sample was unstimulated CD4+ T cells sorted from spleen or lymph node cells, taken before transplant. These receptors all stem from a human donor who was the organ donor for an intestinal transplant.

This clone has just one count. V usage is TRBV10-3 and J usage is TRBJ1-5, with 8 bases lining up with TRBD1. Germline CDR1 and CDR2: ENHRY and SYGVKD. This CDR3 has 16 residues. Trimming at V came to 10 bases and at J to 3 bases, leaving 14 bases not matched to a gene. CDR3 amino acids: CATTGVSKLINQPQHF. CDR3 nucleotide sequence: TGTGCCACGACAGGGGTAAGTAAGCTAATCAATCAGCCCCAGCATTTT.

The rearrangement links TRBV19 to TRBJ2-1; 10 bases match TRBD2. The length of the CDR3 is 17 residues. CDR1 LNHDA and CDR2 SQIVND come from the germline V gene (reference sequence). V trimming: 7 bases; J trimming: 0 bases; junction bases outside the gene matches: 9. CDR3 sequence reads: CASKLAGASYSYNEQFF. CDR3 nucleotide sequence: TGTGCCAGTAAGCTAGCGGGGGCCTCTTACTCCTACAATGAGCAGTTCTTC.

This chain uses TRBV5-1 with TRBJ2-5; possible D gene TRBD1, 6 bases. This CDR3 comprises 13 residues. V was trimmed by 2 bases and J by 2 bases, leaving 7 bases between them. The germline CDR1 and CDR2 sequences are SGHRS and YFSETQ. The CDR3 loop is CASSLQGQETQYF. For the CDR3, the DNA is TGCGCCAGCAGCTTACAGGGACAAGAGACCCAGTACTTC.

V is TRBV28 and J is TRBJ2-5; D is undetermined. The last part of the DNA fits TRBJ2-7 better; the J call may be wrong. Germline V gene data show CDR1 as MDHEN and CDR2 as SYDVKM. The CDR3 is 14 residues long. Written as DNA, the CDR3 is TGTGCCAGCAGTGGGGATTTAGGCTCCTACGAGCAGTACTTC. Its translation is CASSGDLGSYEQYF.

The chain is built from TRBV7-9 and TRBJ1-3; D is perhaps TRBD1 (5 bases). This CDR3 is built from 15 residues. V was cut by 0 bases and J by 3 bases, with 9 bases left in between. Looked up from germline, CDR1 is SEHNR and CDR2 is FQNEAQ (reference sequence). The DNA for the CDR3 is TGTGCCAGCAGCTTAGCGGGGGTCGGTGGAAACACCATATATTTT. This gives the protein CASSLAGVGGNTIYF.

The rearrangement uses TRBV6-6 and TRBJ1-2; 11 nucleotides align to TRBD1. J was trimmed by 5 bases and V by 2 bases; bases with no gene match: 1. Germline CDR1 and CDR2: MNHNY and SVGAGI (reference sequence). The CDR3 is made up of 14 amino acids. The DNA for the CDR3 is TGTGCCAGCAGTTACGGGACAGGGGGGTATGGCTACACCTTC. Amino acid sequence: CASSYGTGGYGYTF.

This clone was observed once. The chain joins TRBV9 to TRBJ2-5, with D unresolved. Germline values: CDR1 SGDLS, CDR2 YYNGEE. The V and J ends lost 4 bases and 5 bases respectively, with 15 bases between them. This CDR3 is 14 amino acids long. CDR3 residues: CASSPGSMWETQYF. Here the CDR3 DNA reads TGTGCCAGCAGCCCTGGCAGCATGTGGGAGACCCAGTACTTC.

The V call is TRBV5-4, the J call TRBJ1-4; 9 nucleotides agree with TRBD1. V lost 2 bases, J lost 8 bases, and 7 bases stayed unmatched. The CDR3 has 15 residues. Germline CDR1 reads SGHNT; CDR2 reads YYREEE (reference sequence). The CDR3 DNA reads TGTGCCAGCAGCTTTGGGGGACAGGGAGACGAAAAACTGTTTTTT. Translating it yields CASSFGGQGDEKLFF.

The chain recombines TRBV4-1 with TRBJ2-1; tentative D call: TRBD1 (5 bases). The CDR3 totals 14 residues. The germline V gene encodes CDR1 MGHRA and CDR2 YSYEKL. Between the trimmed V and J ends, which lost 5 bases and 8 bases, there was a span of 16 bases. The CDR3 nucleotides read TGCGCCAGCAGCAAGACAGCGTTGGTGGATGAGCAGTTCTTC. Its protein is CASSKTALVDEQFF.

V gene TRBV6-6 combines with J gene TRBJ1-5; D may be TRBD1 (6 bases). CDR1 and CDR2 from the germline V gene are MNHNY and SVGAGI (reference sequence). Trimming stripped 4 bases from V and 0 bases from J, with 13 bases between. The CDR3 is 16 amino acids. This CDR3 reads CASSLPGHHSNQPQHF. In nucleotides, the CDR3 is TGTGCCAGCAGTTTACCGGGACACCATAGCAATCAGCCCCAGCATTTT.

V and J are TRBV19 and TRBJ1-2; 7 nucleotides match TRBD1. The CDR3 consists of 14 residues. Looked up from germline, CDR1 is LNHDA and CDR2 is SQIVND (reference sequence). J gave up 5 bases and V 6 bases, and 9 bases lay outside the gene matches. The CDR3 nucleotides are TGTGCCAGTAGAATAAGGGGGCCTGGGTATGGCTACACCTTC. It encodes CASRIRGPGYGYTF.

This clone was counted a few times. V and J are TRBV7-9 and TRBJ1-4, with D possibly TRBD1 on 5 matching bases. The germline CDR1 and CDR2 sequences are SEHNR and FQNEAQ (reference sequence). The V end was cut by 4 bases, the J end by 5 bases, with 14 bases between. This CDR3 comprises 15 residues. Here the CDR3 DNA reads TGTGCCAGCAGCTCCCCCGGGACGGGGAATGAAAAACTGTTTTTT. It encodes CASSSPGTGNEKLFF.

The rearrangement links TRBV6-1 to TRBJ2-7, with 9 bases fitting TRBD1. The V gene's germline CDR1 is MNHNS and CDR2 SASEGT. The CDR3 has 16 amino acids. V was clipped by 3 bases and J by 6 bases; unmatched bases: 12. The CDR3 protein is CASSESPYGTGLEQYF. The CDR3 nucleotides are TGTGCCAGCAGTGAGAGCCCTTACGGGACAGGGCTCGAGCAGTACTTC.

The J gene is TRBJ2-7, the V gene TRBV27; tentatively, D is TRBD2 (5 bases). In germline, CDR1 is MNHEY, CDR2 SMNVEV (reference sequence). V was clipped by 1 base and J by 0 bases, with 16 bases between them. The CDR3 runs 17 residues. This CDR3 reads CASSLYGWEQSSYEQYF. The CDR3 DNA reads TGTGCCAGCAGTTTATACGGCTGGGAGCAGAGCTCCTACGAGCAGTACTTC.

This clone has just one count. The sample contains more than one DNA sequence encoding this CDR3. The chain combines TRBV28 with TRBJ2-3; tentatively, D is TRBD2 (5 bases). Per germline, CDR1 MDHEN and CDR2 SYDVKM. V was clipped by 0 bases and J by 4 bases, with 5 bases between them. This CDR3 is built from 13 residues. The CDR3 reads CASSLWRADTQYF. The CDR3 DNA follows: TGTGCCAGCAGTTTATGGAGGGCAGATACGCAGTATTTT.